This T cell receptor beta chain came from a study of T cell repertoires in cytomegalovirus infection. Study-level background: Public TCR beta signatures marked donors with CMV infection and the matching HLA. Study-wide points: Public TCR beta family frequency separated CMV-and-HLA carriers, including in an independent cohort. The ex vivo response showed dominance by HLA-C-restricted CMV-specific TCR beta clonotypes.

Per the germline V gene, CDR1 is MNHEY and CDR2 is SMNVEV (reference sequence). Unmatched junction bases numbered 5, after V lost 2 bases and J lost 4 bases. This CDR3 is built from 15 residues. TCRdb processed the reads anew with MiXCR; each CDR3 protein has one entry. The sample has fewer than 300,000 distinct CDR3 sequences, 25% seen once. Of note for this clonotype: Its antigen is currently unknown.

The sequence was collected from a human donor in good health (CMV status not recorded). Some clones in this sample may be carry-over from other donors' samples. Source material: PBMCs. This chain connects TRBV27 to TRBJ2-1; TRBD1 aligns across 7 bases. The CDR3 loop reads CASSLTPQGYNEQFF. The CDR3 DNA is TGTGCCAGCAGTTTAACCCCACAGGGGTACAATGAGCAGTTCTTC.